This record looks at one TCR beta chain sequence and its context. The V end was cut by 0 bases, the J end by 2 bases, with 11 bases between. Germline V CDR1 and CDR2: MNHEY, SVGAGI. CDR3 length: 15 amino acids. The data belong to a study of blood T cell repertoires in COVID-19. At the level of the study: The United States, Italy and Spain provided the acute and convalescent COVID-19 samples. PBMCs, B-cell-depleted T cells, or T cells provided the cDNA or gDNA that made up the material.

Using immunoSEQ multiplex PCR, the repertoire was profiled, and TCRdb retains in-frame clones only, with some absent. The data hold 250,000 or so clones, with roughly 91% observed a single time. The sample was peripheral blood. The chain joins TRBV6-5 to TRBJ2-7, with a possible D match to TRBD1 (5 bases). The TCR sequence derives from a man aged 30 to 39 with COVID-19, enrolled during active disease. The CDR3 region is CASSYSMGQTYEQYF. For the CDR3, the DNA is TGTGCCAGCAGTTACTCGATGGGGCAGACCTACGAGCAGTACTTC.